This TCR beta chain came from a study of T-cell memory formation after mild COVID-19. Findings and caveats of the study: A subset of responding clones appeared in pre-infection memory, suggesting cross-reactive memory joined. Contracting clones localized mainly to CM and EM when CD4+ and mainly to EMRA when CD8+. Clones that contracted from day 15 to 85 had balanced CD4/CD8; later expanders were CD4+ biased.

To note about this clonotype: Its cognate antigen is unknown.

Sample barcodes and UMIs were carried by the TCR alpha and TCR beta cDNA libraries that 5'RACE generated with constant-segment primers. One entry per CDR3 protein results from TCRdb running MiXCR on the 5' RACE reads. The sample yields approximately 500,000 distinct CDR3 sequences, 20% to 30% seen once. The TCR originated in an adult woman who had mild COVID-19 (a few samples of this study predate the infection). Cell type and time point are not known. The sequencing sample was made of PBMCs or a T cell subset sorted from them (not recorded which).

Here the CDR3 DNA reads TGTGCCAGCAGCCCGAGGGAGTCCTACGAGCAGTACTTC. Translation: CASSPRESYEQYF. V is TRBV7-9 and J is TRBJ2-7; TRBD2 is a possible D gene (5 bases). V was trimmed by 5 bases and J by 1 base, leaving 9 bases between them. The CDR3 spans 13 residues. Germline V lookup: CDR1 SEHNR, CDR2 FQNEAQ (reference sequence).